Sequencing of this TCR beta chain was carried out in a study of molecular identifiers for immune sequencing clone quantification. For this clonotype: One end of the junction fails to match germline, which may point to a read error.

The authors gated naive CD8 T cells as CD8+CD4-CCR7+CD45RA+ for sorting. One entry per CDR3 protein, called by TCRdb with MiXCR from the PCR reads. Of over 90,000 distinct CDR3 sequences in the sample, about 32% were seen once. This CDR3 spans 16 amino acids. The germline CDR1 and CDR2 sequences are SGHVS and FNYEAQ. Sequences were obtained from naive CD8+ T cells from blood, with Jurkat cell RNA spiked in. Regarding subset: FACS-sorted CD8+CD4-CCR7+CD45RA+ naive T cells. This TCR came from a human donor in good health. Some libraries in this study had Jurkat cell RNA spiked in. The chain is built from TRBV7-6 and TRBJ2-2, with D perhaps TRBD2 (5 bases). The CDR3 loop is CASSLIGGMNTGELYF. The CDR3 coding sequence is TGTGCCAGCAGCTTGATCGGCGGAATGAACACCGGGGAGCTGTATTTT.